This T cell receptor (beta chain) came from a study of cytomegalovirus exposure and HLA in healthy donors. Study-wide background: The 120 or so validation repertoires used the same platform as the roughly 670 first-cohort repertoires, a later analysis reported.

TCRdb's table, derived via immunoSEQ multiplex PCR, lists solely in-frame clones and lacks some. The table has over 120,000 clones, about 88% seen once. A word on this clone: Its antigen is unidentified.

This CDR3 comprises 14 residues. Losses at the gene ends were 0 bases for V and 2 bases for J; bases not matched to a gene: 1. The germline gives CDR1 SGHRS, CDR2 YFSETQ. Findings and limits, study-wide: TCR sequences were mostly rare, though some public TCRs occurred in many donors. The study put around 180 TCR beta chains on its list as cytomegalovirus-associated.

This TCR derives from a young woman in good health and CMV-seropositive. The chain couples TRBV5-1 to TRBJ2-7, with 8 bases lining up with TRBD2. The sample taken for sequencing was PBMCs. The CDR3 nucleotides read TGCGCCAGCAGCTTGGAGCGGGGGACCTACGAGCAGTACTTC. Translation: CASSLERGTYEQYF.